This T cell receptor (beta chain) was observed in a study of blood T cell repertoires in COVID-19. In its sample, this clone was seen a few times. Sequencing was performed with immunoSEQ multiplex PCR; in TCRdb, only in-frame clones are kept and a portion is missing. The data show about 39,000 clones, just under 95% seen once. The germline gives CDR1 SEHNR, CDR2 FQNEAQ (reference sequence). There are 14 residues in the CDR3. Between the trimmed V and J ends, which lost 5 bases and 7 bases, there was a span of 18 bases. The origin of this receptor is a human donor with active COVID-19. The donor label of this sample is uncertain. The sample comprised peripheral blood. The chain carries TRBV7-9 and TRBJ2-7, with TRBD1 as a possible D gene (6 bases). The CDR3 DNA reads as TGTGCCAGCAGCGATCGGGACAAGCTAAGGGAGCAGTACTTC. Protein: CASSDRDKLREQYF.